This T cell receptor (beta chain) was identified during a study of blood T cell repertoires in COVID-19 (dated by TCRdb to 2020 to 2022). Background for the entire study: Collaborator samples came from the United States, Italy and Spain and covered acute and convalescent phases of COVID-19. The prospective study material was composed of cDNA or gDNA derived from T cells, B-cell-depleted T cells, or PBMCs. HLA class I and class II types, where available, came from metadata supplied by the sample provider rather than from assay-based typing. The sample metadata nearly always contained a de-identified subject ID, COVID-19 status, age in years and sex. Samples came from the ongoing ImmuneRACE study (first 160 participants) plus 1,254 subjects from 6 global collaborators. The repertoires were made available in a free public database intended to serve as a resource for research on the immune response to SARS-CoV-2. Deeply sampled blood TCRbeta repertoires from subjects exposed to, actively infected with, or recovered from COVID-19 were included in the dataset. General conclusions and limits of the study: The quantity of clinical and demographic metadata differed by source and by participant and was supplied without curation.

In the prospective study, participants were about 18 to 90 years old, resided in 24 geographic areas of the United States, and were enrolled through a virtual design. In the prospective study, cohorts were assigned on the basis of participant-reported clinical history obtained from a screening survey and a study questionnaire. A participant counted as exposed if, within 2 weeks of entering the study, that participant had been in contact with someone who had a PCR-confirmed or clinician-diagnosed COVID-19 case. In the prospective study, mobile phlebotomists collected whole blood, serum and a nasopharyngeal or oropharyngeal swab from each participant. Prospective study participants could optionally give additional blood draws and questionnaires over an approximately 2-month period. Blood samples from the prospective study were shipped frozen or at room temperature prior to DNA extraction. TCRbeta CDR3 regions were amplified from genomic DNA using the immunoSEQ Assay, a bias-controlled multiplex PCR. Regarding the original processing steps: Nucleated cell counts per sample were estimated from amplification of reference gene primers within the assay. To quantify the absolute abundance of each unique TCRbeta CDR3 rearrangement, sequence reads were collapsed and filtered. Productive Simpson clonality was computed per sample as the square root of Simpson's diversity index over productive rearrangements. This is the immuneACCESS table as TCRdb keeps it, with only in-frame sequences that have V and J called. A part of the clones is gone; compared with another copy, unresolved V genes explain less than half, and the rest is unexplained. The V and J calls and the clone size are those of that table, but D and trimming were determined from the DNA. The sample profile shows about 350,000 clones; more than 70% of them were found once. Under 1.2% of the sample lies in the top ten.

Concerning this clone: The target of this receptor is not known. No clone much larger than this one lies a single base away; base qualities are absent. The sample carries other DNA sequences with the same CDR3.

The CDR3 runs 13 amino acids, cysteine and phenylalanine included. The entry retains the CDR3 DNA only, 39 bases that are in frame from base 1. CDR1 and CDR2 (GTSNPN, SVGIG) derive from the germline V gene (reference sequence). V is pruned by 3 bases and J by 4 bases, leaving 1 base of the junction without a gene match. This sequence uses TRBV30 and TRBJ1-5; TRBD1 aligns with 9 central bases. This TCR came from a woman aged 25 to 45 who had been exposed to COVID-19. The sequencing input was PBMCs or T cells enriched from blood (not recorded which). The CDR3 has the sequence CAWSGTGNQPQHF. The sequenced DNA is TGTGCCTGGAGCGGGACAGGGAATCAGCCCCAGCATTTT. The CDR3 plus the reference TRBV30 and TRBJ1-5 genes for the other parts give the full variable domain: SQTIHQWPATLVQPVGSPLSLECTVEGTSNPNLYWYRQAAGRGLQLLFYSVGIGQISSEVPQNLSASRPQDRQFILSSKKLLLSDSGFYLCAWSGTGNQPQHFGDGTRLSIL.